The 18 T cell receptor beta chains listed next were all sequenced from one sample in a study of shared T cell receptors in the human thymus. Repertoires were generated with immunoSEQ multiplex PCR, while TCRdb's copy carries only in-frame clones and drops some. The table records roughly 700,000 clones, over 75% of them present only once. These same records also appear under a second study, on human thymus T cells.

The sequencing sample was made of thymocytes. All receptors come from a boy in the first two years of life with a congenital heart defect.

The chain joins TRBV28 to TRBJ2-7; 10 nucleotides agree with TRBD1. J gave up 5 bases and V 7 bases, and 11 bases lay outside the gene matches. The CDR3 is 15 amino acids. Per the germline V gene, CDR1 is MDHEN and CDR2 is SYDVKM. The CDR3 DNA sequence: TGTGCCAGCATCACCCCTGGACAGGGGGTCGACGAGCAGTACTTC. Translating it yields CASITPGQGVDEQYF.

The sample holds one count of this clone. The chain couples TRBV5-6 to TRBJ2-5, with TRBD2 matching over 9 bases. The CDR3 is 15 residues long. With V trimmed by 1 base and J by 5 bases, 6 bases remained unmatched. CDR1 is SGHDT and CDR2 is YYEEEE in the germline V gene. The CDR3 sequence: CASSLYGTSIETQYF. The CDR3 bases are TGTGCCAGCAGCTTGTATGGGACTAGCATTGAGACCCAGTACTTC.

This clone was seen only once. The rearrangement joins TRBV10-3 to TRBJ2-1; 9 nucleotides agree with TRBD2. Germline CDR1 ENHRY, CDR2 SYGVKD. CDR3 length: 15 residues. V trimming: 6 bases; J trimming: 2 bases; junction bases outside the gene matches: 5. The CDR3 protein is CAIRGLALPYNEQFF. In nucleotides, the CDR3 is TGTGCCATCAGAGGACTAGCGCTCCCCTACAATGAGCAGTTCTTC.

This chain links TRBV9 with TRBJ2-5, with D tentatively TRBD2 (6 bases). V was clipped by 0 bases and J by 5 bases, with 14 bases between them. CDR3 length: 15 residues. Looked up from germline, CDR1 is SGDLS and CDR2 is YYNGEE. DNA for the CDR3: TGTGCCAGCAGCGTAGCGAAGTCCCGGGGGGAGACCCAGTACTTC. Protein: CASSVAKSRGETQYF.

This clone was detected a few times. This chain's CDR3 is CASSEEFRLAGLTDTQYF. CDR3 DNA sequence: TGTGCCAGCAGTGAAGAATTTAGACTAGCGGGACTTACAGATACGCAGTATTTT. The chain recombines TRBV6-1 with TRBJ2-3, with 11 bases lining up with TRBD2. J was trimmed by 3 bases and V by 1 base; bases with no gene match: 9. CDR3 length equals 18 residues. CDR1 is MNHNS and CDR2 is SASEGT in the germline V gene.

This clone was detected once. V gene TRBV7-3 combines with J gene TRBJ2-7; 10 nucleotides line up with TRBD1. CDR1 is SGHTA and CDR2 is FQGTGA in the germline V gene. The ends lost 2 bases at V and 2 bases at J; junction bases unmatched: 15. This CDR3 region has 19 residues. CDR3 bases: TGTGCCAGCAGCTTATCACGCGCCACGGACAGGGGGAGAACCTACGAGCAGTACTTC. Amino acids: CASSLSRATDRGRTYEQYF.

This clone was detected once. V and J are TRBV28 and TRBJ2-5; TRBD2 matches 11 bases. J gave up 5 bases and V 4 bases, and 9 bases lay outside the gene matches. The CDR3 is 16 residues long. The germline gives CDR1 MDHEN, CDR2 SYDVKM. The CDR3 nucleotides read TGTGCCAGCAGTTCCCGGGTAGCGGGAGGGCCGGAGACCCAGTACTTC. Its translation: CASSSRVAGGPETQYF.

The rearrangement uses TRBV10-1 and TRBJ2-3; TRBD2 matches 13 bases. Germline values: CDR1 WNHNN, CDR2 SYGVQD (reference sequence). This CDR3 region has 17 residues. Trimming took 5 bases from V and 4 from J; bases not matched to a gene: 9. In nucleotides, the CDR3 is TGCGCCAGCAGTACCACCCTCGGACTAGCGGGAGCAGATACGCAGTATTTT. This sequence encodes CASSTTLGLAGADTQYF.

The DNA for the CDR3 is TGTGCCAGCAGTTTATCGGGCCTCCGCGGGGAAAGAAGCTATGGCTACACCTTC. It translates to CASSLSGLRGERSYGYTF. V is TRBV27 and J is TRBJ1-2; no reliable D call. Deletions cut 0 bases from V and 4 bases from J, with 21 bases between. Germline loops: CDR1 MNHEY, CDR2 SMNVEV (reference sequence). There are 18 residues in the CDR3.

The chain joins TRBV4-2 to TRBJ2-1, with D hard to call. V was shortened by 2 bases and J by 4 bases, with 18 bases between the two germline ends. CDR1 and CDR2 from the germline V gene are LGHNA and YNFKEQ. The CDR3 is 17 amino acids. The CDR3 DNA is TGTGCCAGCAGCCAAAACGAGGTGGTGGAGTTATACAATGAGCAGTTCTTC. It specifies CASSQNEVVELYNEQFF.

This chain links TRBV18 with TRBJ2-7; possibly TRBD2 for D (5 bases). This CDR3 is built from 14 residues. V was trimmed by 0 bases and J by 1 base, leaving 7 bases between them. Per the germline V gene, CDR1 is KGHSH and CDR2 is LQKENI. The CDR3 loop is CASSPPAGSYEQYF. CDR3 bases: TGTGCCAGCTCACCACCGGCGGGTTCCTACGAGCAGTACTTC.

As DNA, the CDR3 is TGTGCCTGGAGCGAGACAGGGTGGTACGAGCAGTACTTC. This encodes CAWSETGWYEQYF. V and J are TRBV30 and TRBJ2-7, with 7 nucleotides matching TRBD1. V shed 3 bases, J shed 4 bases, and the junction held 6 bases outside the gene matches. Germline CDR1 is GTSNPN and CDR2 is SVGIG (reference sequence). The length of the CDR3 is 13 residues.

The chain uses TRBV12-5 and TRBJ1-3; no clear D gene. This CDR3 has 16 amino acids. The V end lost 1 base, the J end lost 2 bases, and 12 bases lay between the germline ends. Germline V gives CDR1 LGHNT, CDR2 FRNRAP. The CDR3 coding sequence is TGTGCTAGTGGTTTGGACCCGCGGCGGGCTGGAAACACCATATATTTT. Translation: CASGLDPRRAGNTIYF.

The chain is built from TRBV5-1 and TRBJ2-3, with 7 bases fitting TRBD1. The trim removed 0 bases at V and 8 bases at J, leaving 3 bases unmatched. CDR3 length: 13 amino acids. CDR1 SGHRS and CDR2 YFSETQ come from the germline V gene. CDR3 in DNA: TGCGCCAGCAGCTTGGCCCCAGGGGGTACGCAGTATTTT. It codes for CASSLAPGGTQYF.

This sequence joins TRBV28 and TRBJ2-3, with 8 nucleotides matching TRBD2. CDR3 size: 14 residues. Germline assignment: CDR1 MDHEN and CDR2 SYDVKM. V was clipped by 4 bases and J by 4 bases; unmatched bases: 4. For the CDR3, the DNA is TGTGCCAGCAGTTCCATAGCGGGACCAGATACGCAGTATTTT. Its protein product is CASSSIAGPDTQYF.

This chain uses TRBV5-4 with TRBJ2-7; D not certain. This CDR3 spans 12 amino acids. V was trimmed by 4 bases and J by 6 bases, leaving 11 bases between them. Germline V gene sequence: CDR1 SGHNT, CDR2 YYREEE (reference sequence). DNA for the CDR3: TGTGCCAGCAGCATCCTAGGTACCGAGCAGTACTTC. Protein sequence: CASSILGTEQYF.

V gene TRBV15 combines with J gene TRBJ2-1; TRBD2 matches at 8 bases. V lost 1 base to trimming and J lost 3 bases; unmatched junction nucleotides: 8. The V gene's germline CDR1 is LNHNV and CDR2 YYDKDF (reference sequence). This CDR3 is 17 amino acids long. CDR3 in DNA: TGTGCCACCAGCAGAGGAGCGGGAGAAAAGGTCTACAATGAGCAGTTCTTC. It is translated as CATSRGAGEKVYNEQFF. The whole variable domain, filled in from reference TRBV15 and TRBJ2-1, reads DAMVIQNPRYQVTQFGKPVTLSCSQTLNHNVMYWYQQKSSQAPKLLFHYYDKDFNNEADTPDNFQSRRPNTSFCFLDIRSPGLGDTAMYLCATSRGAGEKVYNEQFFGPGTRLTVL.

The V gene is TRBV25-1, the J gene TRBJ1-1, with TRBD1 matching over 7 bases. CDR1 is MGHDK and CDR2 is SYGVNS in the germline V gene. V gave up 4 bases and J gave up 2 bases; unmatched junction bases: 7. CDR3 size: 15 residues. The CDR3 is CASSVRQGSNTEAFF. In DNA, the CDR3 is TGTGCCAGCAGTGTTCGACAGGGTTCCAACACTGAAGCTTTCTTT.